This is a list of T cell receptor beta chains from one sample in a study of tumor and adjacent non-tumor tissue in lung cancer. TCRdb re-called the multiplex PCR reads through MiXCR, storing one row per CDR3 protein. Of some 47,000 distinct CDR3 sequences detected, roughly two thirds appear once; the ten largest clones hold 19%. Sequencing input: distant non-tumor lung tissue. The receptor source for this set is a woman in her thirties or forties with non-small cell lung cancer. Both conserved end residues are part of each CDR3. A D gene is named only where the DNA matches it firmly. Expanded clones are given a class, and other clones once, few, many or no size at all.

TRBV20-1,-,TRBJ2-3,-,TGCAGTGCTAGAAAGCTAGCGAGAGGGTCCGGCACAGATACGCAGTATTTT,CSARKLARGSGTDTQYF
TRBV6-1,many,TRBJ2-7,TRBD1,TGTGCCAGCAGAACTGACAGGGGGATCTCCTACGAGCAGTACTTC,CASRTDRGISYEQYF
TRBV7-9,few,TRBJ2-2,-,TGTGCCAGCAGCTCCCGGAACTCTCGAAACACCGGGGAGCTGTTTTTT,CASSSRNSRNTGELFF
TRBV7-9,-,TRBJ1-1,TRBD1,TGTGCCAGCAACTTGGACAGGGGAGGGTCTGAGGCTTTCTTT,CASNLDRGGSEAFF
TRBV11-2,-,TRBJ2-7,-,TGTGCCAGCAGCCCAAAGGGTTCCGGGACATACGAGCAGTACTTC,CASSPKGSGTYEQYF
TRBV13,many,TRBJ2-5,-,TGTGCCAGCAGTAGGACAGCCATCGAGACCCAGTACTTC,CASSRTAIETQYF
TRBV12-3/TRBV12-4,many,TRBJ2-1,TRBD2,TGTGCCAGCATCCCCGTTAGCGGGACCGACAATGAGCAGTTCTTC,CASIPVSGTDNEQFF
TRBV28,many,TRBJ2-1,TRBD1,TGTGCCAGCAGTTCGTTCCGGGACAGGGGACCCGATGAGCAGTTCTTC,CASSSFRDRGPDEQFF
TRBV5-1,-,TRBJ2-1,TRBD1,TGCGCCAGCAGCACCACTAGTGGACAGGGTTATGAGCAGTTCTTC,CASSTTSGQGYEQFF
TRBV5-5,-,TRBJ2-2,-,TGTACCAGCAGCTTGCAGGGCACCGGGGAACTGTTTTTT,CTSSLQGTGELFF
TRBV12-3/TRBV12-4,many,TRBJ1-2,-,TGTGCCAGCTCAATTTTCCTGGGCGGTGGCTACACCTTC,CASSIFLGGGYTF
TRBV20-1,once,TRBJ1-2,-,TGCAATGGGCGGTCAGGAGCCTGGGGCTACACCTTC,CNGRSGAWGYTF